The rows below give T cell receptor beta chains drawn from one sample of a study of blood T cell repertoires in COVID-19. Produced via immunoSEQ multiplex PCR; TCRdb's table is partial and in-frame only. Among 80,000 to 100,000 clones listed, 75% to 90% were seen once. Sequenced material: peripheral blood. The receptors come from a human donor with active COVID-19. The donor label of this sample is uncertain. Each CDR3 is given with its conserved first and last residue. The order of the fields is J gene, clone size, V gene, D gene, CDR3 DNA, CDR3 protein. A D gene is named only where the DNA matches it firmly. Expanded clones are given a class, and other clones once, few, many or no size at all.

TRBJ2-7 - TRBV5-5 - TGTGCCAGCAGCTTGGTTGCTAGCTCCGAGCAGTACTTC CASSLVASSEQYF
TRBJ2-7 - TRBV2 TRBD1 TGTGCCAGCAAAGGACAGGGGTCGTCCTACGAGCAGTACTTC CASKGQGSSYEQYF
TRBJ2-5 - TRBV7-2 TRBD2 TGTGCCAGCAGCTTAGAGGGTCTAGCGGGGGTGTTGGGGACCCAGTACTTC CASSLEGLAGVLGTQYF
TRBJ2-5 - TRBV6-1 - TGTGCCAGCAGTGAAGCGGGAGTTGAGAGGACCCAGTACTTC CASSEAGVERTQYF
TRBJ1-2 - TRBV9 - TGTGCCAGCAGCGTGAGCCTAGGGGCCGGCCCTAATGGCTACACCTTC CASSVSLGAGPNGYTF
TRBJ2-7 - TRBV18 - TGTGCCAGCTCACCACCGGGACACGGACCATCCTACGAGCAGTACTTC CASSPPGHGPSYEQYF
TRBJ1-2 - TRBV20-1 TRBD1 TGCACTACACAGGGGGATTTCGGCTACACCTTC CTTQGDFGYTF
TRBJ2-1 - TRBV7-3 - TGTGCCAGCAGCTCGGGGACACCCTACAATGAGCAGTTCTTC CASSSGTPYNEQFF
TRBJ2-5 - TRBV2 TRBD2 TGTGCCAGCAGTGTAGAACTAGCGGGGCGGGAGACCCAGTACTTC CASSVELAGRETQYF
TRBJ1-1 - TRBV18 TRBD1 TGTGCCAGCTCACCCATACAGGGGGCCATGAACACTGAAGCTTTCTTT CASSPIQGAMNTEAFF
TRBJ2-7 - TRBV5-1 TRBD2 TGCGCCAGCAGTATGGACGGGGGGACCTACGAGCAGTACTTC CASSMDGGTYEQYF
TRBJ1-6 - TRBV18 TRBD1 TGTGCCAGCTCACCACTGGGACAGGGGGCTTATTCACCCCTCCACTTT CASSPLGQGAYSPLHF
TRBJ2-1 - TRBV9 - TGTGCCAGCAGCGTAGTTCCTTTCAGCAATGAGCAGTTCTTC CASSVVPFSNEQFF
TRBJ2-7 - TRBV6-5 TRBD1 TGTGCCAGCAGTTGGGACAGGGGCGCCTACGAGCAGTACTTC CASSWDRGAYEQYF
TRBJ2-3 - TRBV6-6 TRBD2 TGTGCCAGCAGCCGACTAGCGGGGGGGAGCACAGATACGCAGTATTTT CASSRLAGGSTDTQYF
TRBJ1-1 once TRBV4-1 - TGCGCCAGCACCCCTACCGCCTATAACACTGAAGCTTTCTTT CASTPTAYNTEAFF
TRBJ1-3 - TRBV11-2 - TGTGCCAGCAGCTTAGATACCAGGGCGGCTGGAAACACCATATATTTT CASSLDTRAAGNTIYF
TRBJ1-2 - TRBV6-1 - TGTGCCAGCAGTGAAGCCCTGGGCACCTCCTATGGCTACACCTTC CASSEALGTSYGYTF
TRBJ1-2 - TRBV9 - TGTGCCAGCAGCGGATACAGGGAATTCTATGGCTACACCTTC CASSGYREFYGYTF
TRBJ2-7 - TRBV4-3 TRBD1 TGCGCCAGCAGCCACCTAAAGGGGGACAGTTCCTACGAGCAGTACTTC CASSHLKGDSSYEQYF
TRBJ1-5 - TRBV19 TRBD1 TGTGCCAGTAGTTTGTCCGGGACAGGGGGACGTTTGGGCAATCAGCCCCAGCATTTT CASSLSGTGGRLGNQPQHF
TRBJ1-1 - TRBV7-9 - TGTGCCAGCAGCTTATATGCAGGAAACACTGAAGCTTTCTTT CASSLYAGNTEAFF
TRBJ2-7 - TRBV19 - TGTGCCAGTAGCCCGGGACACCGACCATTCGAGCAGTACTTC CASSPGHRPFEQYF
TRBJ2-2 - TRBV5-1 TRBD2 TGCGCCAGCAGATTTACCGCCGGGAGGGGGTACACCGGGGAGCTGTTTTTT CASRFTAGRGYTGELFF
TRBJ1-3 once TRBV6-2/TRBV6-3 - TGTGCCAGCAGTGATACAGGGAAGGCTGGAAACACCATATATTTT CASSDTGKAGNTIYF
TRBJ2-2 - TRBV6-6 TRBD1 TGTGCCAGCAGGGGACAGGGATTGGGCACCGGGGAGCTGTTTTTT CASRGQGLGTGELFF
TRBJ1-1 - TRBV9 - TGTGCCAGCAGCGTAGTAACAGTAAACACTGAAGCTTTCTTT CASSVVTVNTEAFF
TRBJ1-4 - TRBV6-5 - TGTGCCAGCAGTCGCGGTGCTGCGGGGGAGGAGTTTTTT CASSRGAAGEEFF
TRBJ1-6 few TRBV19 TRBD1 TGTGCCAGTAGGAGACAGGGAACGGCTAATTCACCCCTCCACTTT CASRRQGTANSPLHF
TRBJ1-1 once TRBV5-4 - TGTGCCAGCAGCTTGTATTACCCTAGGACTGAAGCTTTCTTT CASSLYYPRTEAFF
TRBJ1-6 - TRBV6-5 - TGTGCCACCCTAGGACGGGGAAATTCACCCCTCCACTTT CATLGRGNSPLHF
TRBJ2-1 - TRBV6-1 TRBD2 TGTGCCAGCAGTGAACTCGCAGCGGGGGGGCGGCAGTTCTTC CASSELAAGGRQFF
TRBJ2-5 - TRBV7-3 TRBD2 TGTGCCAGCAGCCCCAGCGGGGGAGTGAGAGAGACCCAGTACTTC CASSPSGGVRETQYF
TRBJ2-7 - TRBV15 TRBD1 TGTGCCACCAGCAGAGCCCCCTTCACGGGACAGCTATACGAGCAGTACTTC CATSRAPFTGQLYEQYF
TRBJ2-7 - TRBV5-6 - TGTGCCAGCACCACCCTCGGGGGGCGAGCCTACGAGCAGTACTTC CASTTLGGRAYEQYF
TRBJ2-1 few TRBV4-2 - TGTGCCAGCAGCCAACTAGCCTTGGGGTACAATGAGCAGTTCTTC CASSQLALGYNEQFF
TRBJ2-7 - TRBV3-1/TRBV3-2 TRBD2 TGTGCCAGCGGCGGGGGAAGCTCCTACGAGCAGTACTTC CASGGGSSYEQYF
TRBJ1-2 few TRBV10-3 - TGTGCCATCAGTGAGTGGGGTGGCAGGACATATGGCTACACCTTC CAISEWGGRTYGYTF
TRBJ1-6 - TRBV25-1 - TGTGCCAGCAGTGAAGCACAGTGGAATTCACCCCTCCACTTT CASSEAQWNSPLHF
TRBJ1-1 - TRBV6-2/TRBV6-3 TRBD1 TGTGCCAGCAGCCGGGACAGTAGGGAAGCTTTCTTT CASSRDSREAFF
TRBJ1-2 - TRBV7-9 - TGTGCCAGCAGGTTAGGCGATAACTATGGCTACACCTTC CASRLGDNYGYTF
TRBJ1-2 - TRBV27 - TGTGCCAGCAGTTTAAGCAGGGCCAATGGCTACACCTTC CASSLSRANGYTF
TRBJ1-1 - TRBV5-5 - TGTGCCAGCAGCTTACAGCCAGCCATGAACACTGAAGCTTTCTTT CASSLQPAMNTEAFF
TRBJ2-7 - TRBV29-1 TRBD1 TGCAGCGTCCCAGGACAGGGGTACGAGCAGTACTTC CSVPGQGYEQYF
TRBJ2-7 - TRBV15 - TGTGCCACCAGCAGAGGGGACACCGAACAGAGGCAGTACTTC CATSRGDTEQRQYF
TRBJ1-1 - TRBV2 TRBD1 TGTGCCAGCAGTGAGGACAGGGAAGGGAACACTGAAGCTTTCTTT CASSEDREGNTEAFF
TRBJ2-5 - TRBV28 - TGTGCCAGCCAGGATCTTCGGGGGGCCAAGGAGACCCAGTACTTC CASQDLRGAKETQYF
TRBJ2-2 - TRBV19 TRBD2 TGTGCCAGTAGTCCGTGGCGACTAGCAGGCACCGGGGAGCTGTTTTTT CASSPWRLAGTGELFF
TRBJ1-5 few TRBV10-3 - TGTGCCATCAGGGACAGTGGGAATCAGCCCCAGCATTTT CAIRDSGNQPQHF
TRBJ2-5 once TRBV27 - TGTGCCAGCAGCCCTCCCGGACACCTACAAGAGACCCAGTACTTC CASSPPGHLQETQYF